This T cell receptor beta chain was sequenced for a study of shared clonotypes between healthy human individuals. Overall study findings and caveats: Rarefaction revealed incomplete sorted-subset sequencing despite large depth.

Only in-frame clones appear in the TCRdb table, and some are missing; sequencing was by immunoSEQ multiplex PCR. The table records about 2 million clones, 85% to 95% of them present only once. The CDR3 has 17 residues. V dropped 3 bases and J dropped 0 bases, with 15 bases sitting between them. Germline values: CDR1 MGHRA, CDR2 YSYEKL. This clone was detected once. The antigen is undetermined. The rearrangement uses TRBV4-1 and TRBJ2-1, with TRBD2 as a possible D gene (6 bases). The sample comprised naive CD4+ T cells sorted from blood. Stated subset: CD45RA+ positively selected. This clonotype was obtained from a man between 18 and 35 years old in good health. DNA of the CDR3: TGCGCCAGCAGCCAGGGCAGCGGGCCCAGCTCCTACAATGAGCAGTTCTTC. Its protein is CASSQGSGPSSYNEQFF.